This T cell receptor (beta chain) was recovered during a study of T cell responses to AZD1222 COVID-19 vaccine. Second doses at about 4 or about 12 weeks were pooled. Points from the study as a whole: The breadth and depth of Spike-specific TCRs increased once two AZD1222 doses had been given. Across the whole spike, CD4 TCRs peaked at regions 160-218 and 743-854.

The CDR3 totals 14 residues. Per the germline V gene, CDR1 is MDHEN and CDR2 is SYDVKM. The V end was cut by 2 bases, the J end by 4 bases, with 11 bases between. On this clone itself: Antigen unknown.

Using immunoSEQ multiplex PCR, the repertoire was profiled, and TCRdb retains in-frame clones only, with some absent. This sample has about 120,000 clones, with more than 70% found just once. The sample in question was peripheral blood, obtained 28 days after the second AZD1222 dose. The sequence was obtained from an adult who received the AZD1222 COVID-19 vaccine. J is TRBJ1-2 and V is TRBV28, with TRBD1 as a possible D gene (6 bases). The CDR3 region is CASSLGTKGYGYTF. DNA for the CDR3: TGTGCCAGCAGTTTAGGGACAAAGGGCTATGGCTACACCTTC.